The 13 T cell receptor beta chains in this list originate from one sample, sequenced in a study of shared clonotypes between healthy human individuals. TCRdb's table, derived via immunoSEQ multiplex PCR, lists solely in-frame clones and lacks some. Counted here are 450,000 to 500,000 clones, around three quarters occurring once; the ten biggest clones make up about 12%. Sequenced material: PBMCs. The receptor source for this set is a woman aged 40 to 55 in good health. Some clones in this sample may be carry-over from other donors' samples.

This clone showed up just a few times. The chain recombines TRBV30 with TRBJ1-1, with 8 bases fitting TRBD1. The CDR3 totals 14 residues. With V trimmed by 3 bases and J by 7 bases, 10 bases remained unmatched. Germline values: CDR1 GTSNPN, CDR2 SVGIG (reference sequence). CDR3 in DNA: TGTGCCTGGAGATCGACAGGGGACTTTGTTGAAGCTTTCTTT. Translated: CAWRSTGDFVEAFF.

The rearrangement joins TRBV19 to TRBJ1-1; 10 bases are shared with TRBD1. The germline gives CDR1 LNHDA, CDR2 SQIVND (reference sequence). CDR3 length: 14 amino acids. Unmatched junction bases numbered 4, after V lost 2 bases and J lost 7 bases. CDR3 amino acids: CASSINRDRGEAFF. CDR3 in DNA: TGTGCCAGTAGTATAAACCGGGACAGGGGTGAAGCTTTCTTT.

This clone has just a few counts. V gene TRBV6-6 combines with J gene TRBJ1-5; 9 nucleotides match TRBD1. V trimming: 6 bases; J trimming: 4 bases; junction bases outside the gene matches: 7. The CDR3 is made up of 15 amino acids. Germline V gene lookup returns CDR1 MNHNY and CDR2 SVGAGI (reference sequence). The CDR3 coding sequence is TGTGCCAGCAGCCTGCAAGGACAGGGGAATCAGCCCCAGCATTTT. Translation: CASSLQGQGNQPQHF.

The chain couples TRBV18 to TRBJ2-1, with 7 bases lining up with TRBD1. This CDR3 is built from 15 residues. Germline V gene data show CDR1 as KGHSH and CDR2 as LQKENI. J was trimmed by 6 bases and V by 3 bases; bases with no gene match: 8. In nucleotides, the CDR3 is TGTGCCAGCTCACCTTACAGGGGACGGTCCAATGAGCAGTTCTTC. Residues: CASSPYRGRSNEQFF.

In regard to this clone: The sample carries other DNA sequences with the same CDR3. The chain couples TRBV9 to TRBJ1-1, with D maybe TRBD1 (6 bases). Between the trimmed V and J ends, which lost 0 bases and 3 bases, there was a span of 9 bases. Germline V gene sequence: CDR1 SGDLS, CDR2 YYNGEE. The CDR3 runs 14 residues. The CDR3 loop reads CASSVVQGDTEAFF. The CDR3 bases are TGTGCCAGCAGCGTAGTACAGGGAGACACTGAAGCTTTCTTT.

A single count supports this clone. The chain joins TRBV28 to TRBJ1-2; tentatively, D is TRBD1 (6 bases). In germline, CDR1 is MDHEN, CDR2 SYDVKM. The CDR3 contains 15 residues. V gave up 5 bases and J gave up 4 bases, with 17 bases separating them. CDR3 sequence: CASSPGQTLGYGYTF. Here the CDR3 DNA reads TGTGCCAGCAGTCCCGGACAGACTCTCGGCTATGGCTACACCTTC.

In this sample, this clone turned up once. The rearrangement joins TRBV9 to TRBJ1-1; the D is unclear. Trimming shortened V by 0 bases and J by 5 bases, and 11 bases separated the two germline ends. The CDR3 covers 14 residues. Per the germline V gene, CDR1 is SGDLS and CDR2 is YYNGEE. The CDR3 sequence is CASSVAPARTEAFF. The CDR3 bases are TGTGCCAGCAGCGTAGCCCCAGCCCGGACTGAAGCTTTCTTT.

The chain's CDR3 is CASSPTPGTGGPNQPQHF. The CDR3, as DNA: TGCGCCAGCAGCCCAACCCCGGGTACAGGGGGCCCAAATCAGCCCCAGCATTTT. The rearrangement joins TRBV4-1 to TRBJ1-5; 9 bases are a match to TRBD1. Germline lookup yields CDR1 MGHRA and CDR2 YSYEKL. The CDR3 sequence is 18 residues long. V shed 4 bases and J 4 bases; nucleotides not matched to a gene: 14.

The rearrangement joins TRBV18 to TRBJ2-1; 10 bases agree with TRBD2. Germline V gene lookup returns CDR1 KGHSH and CDR2 LQKENI. Trimming took 1 base from V and 3 from J; bases not matched to a gene: 3. The CDR3 has 16 residues. CDR3 amino acids: CASSPRRLAGYNEQFF. CDR3 bases: TGTGCCAGCTCACCACGCAGACTAGCGGGCTACAATGAGCAGTTCTTC.

J is TRBJ2-5 and V is TRBV29-1, with 7 bases identical to TRBD2. Trimming at V came to 3 bases and at J to 2 bases, leaving 3 bases not matched to a gene. The germline V gene has CDR1 SQVTM and CDR2 ANQGSEA. The CDR3 is made up of 13 amino acids. The CDR3 sequence: CSVDGLGQETQYF. CDR3 bases: TGCAGCGTTGACGGACTAGGGCAAGAGACCCAGTACTTC.

A remark on this clone: One base separates it from a far larger clone, so it is likely a read error. Other DNA sequences in this specimen translate into the identical CDR3. The CDR3 is CASSQGRVVTNEKLFF. The CDR3 nucleotides are TGCGCCAGCAGCCAAGGCCGGGTCGTCACTAATGAAAAACTGTTTTTT. The V gene is TRBV4-3, the J gene TRBJ1-4, with D hard to call. The V gene lost 1 base and the J gene lost 2 bases, with 11 bases spanning the gap. There are 16 residues in the CDR3. Germline CDR1 LGHNA, CDR2 YSLEER.

This sequence joins TRBV5-4 and TRBJ2-1; 7 nucleotides agree with TRBD2. Germline V lookup: CDR1 SGHNT, CDR2 YYREEE (reference sequence). The CDR3 totals 17 residues. Trimming at V came to 4 bases and at J to 0 bases, leaving 10 bases not matched to a gene. As DNA, the CDR3 is TGTGCCAGCAGCGCCCCGGGGGGTGGGAGCTCCTACAATGAGCAGTTCTTC. Amino acid sequence: CASSAPGGGSSYNEQFF.

This rearrangement joins TRBV5-1 to TRBJ2-1, with D tentatively TRBD1 or TRBD2 (5 bases each). The CDR3 sequence is 14 residues long. CDR1 and CDR2 from the germline V gene are SGHRS and YFSETQ. Between the trimmed V and J ends, which lost 5 bases and 5 bases, there was a span of 14 bases. The CDR3 sequence: CASRPPGPNNEQFF. Here the CDR3 DNA reads TGCGCCAGCAGACCACCGGGACCGAACAATGAGCAGTTCTTC.